Detailed here is one TCR beta chain. Antigen: not known. The PBMCs studied were ones that came from 10 ml fresh peripheral blood. These data originate in a study of T cells in Graves' hyperthyroidism and ophthalmopathy. What was amplified from RNA transcripts were TCR beta CDR3 regions. The HTBI primer set was used in a first-round RT-PCR of the TCR CDR3. TCRdb re-derived calls from the multiplex PCR reads in MiXCR, one entry per CDR3 protein. The sample yields about 530,000 distinct CDR3 sequences, roughly 17% seen once. Germline lookup yields CDR1 MNHNS and CDR2 SASEGT. CDR3 size: 15 residues. Losses at the gene ends were 6 bases for V and 3 bases for J; bases not matched to a gene: 10. Points from the study as a whole: The model foresaw ophthalmopathy a median approximately 6.1 months prior to onset.

The rearrangement uses TRBV6-1 and TRBJ2-7; 8 nucleotides match TRBD1. Input material: blood. The sequence was collected from a woman aged 18 to 35 with Graves' ophthalmopathy. The CDR3 DNA is TGTGCCAGCAGCTATTCCCACAGGGGGGACTACGAGCAGTACTTC. The encoded protein is CASSYSHRGDYEQYF.